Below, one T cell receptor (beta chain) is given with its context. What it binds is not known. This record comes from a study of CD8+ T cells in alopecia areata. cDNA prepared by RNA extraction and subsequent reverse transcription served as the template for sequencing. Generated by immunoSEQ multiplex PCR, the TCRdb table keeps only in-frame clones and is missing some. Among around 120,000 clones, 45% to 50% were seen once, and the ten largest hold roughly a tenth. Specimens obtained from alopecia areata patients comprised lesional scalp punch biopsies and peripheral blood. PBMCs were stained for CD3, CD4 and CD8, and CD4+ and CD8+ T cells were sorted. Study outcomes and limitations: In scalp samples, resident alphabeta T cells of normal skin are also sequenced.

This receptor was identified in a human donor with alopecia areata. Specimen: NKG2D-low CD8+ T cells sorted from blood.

The chain's CDR3 is CASSTPGGRETQYF. The DNA of the CDR3 is TGTGCCAGCAGCACACCTGGGGGCCGGGAGACCCAGTACTTC. The V and J genes are TRBV7-9 and TRBJ2-5, with D perhaps TRBD1 (6 bases). Trimming took off 5 bases at V and 5 bases at J, with 15 bases between the two ends. The CDR3 has 14 amino acids. Germline CDR1 SEHNR, CDR2 FQNEAQ (reference sequence).